This T cell receptor beta chain was recovered during a study of T cells after yellow fever vaccination. Overall study context: When fractions had low cell numbers, they were prepared with SMART-Seq v4 Ultra Low Input. Study-wide results and caveats: Clones that expanded after primary vaccination mostly reappeared after the booster (just under 98% CD4, roughly 87% CD8). Weaker, the secondary response had a peak occurring faster, on day 5 versus 15. CD4 and CD8 compartments shared a small share of clonotypes, likely from convergent recombination.

A single record per CDR3 protein comes from TCRdb applying MiXCR to the 5' RACE reads. The table records some 500,000 distinct CDR3 sequences, about 13% of them present only once. In its sample, this clonotype was seen a few times. Its cognate antigen is unknown. The sequence came from a man aged 25-40 years who received the YFV17D yellow fever vaccine. The specimen was PBMCs, collected on the day of the yellow fever booster vaccination.

The DNA of the CDR3 is TGCGCCAGCAGCTTGGCGGCAACTCTCCAAGAGACCCAGTACTTC. Its protein is CASSLAATLQETQYF. The J gene is TRBJ2-5, the V gene TRBV5-1; D is undetermined. Germline CDR1 SGHRS, CDR2 YFSETQ. Trimming took 0 bases from V and 1 from J, leaving 10 bases between them. The CDR3 is made up of 15 amino acids.